This is a list of T cell receptor beta chains from one sample in a study of technical replicates of blood from a handful of donors. Repertoires were generated with immunoSEQ multiplex PCR, while TCRdb's copy carries only in-frame clones and drops some. The data show approximately 85,000 clones, 92% seen once. Sequenced sample: T cells isolated from PBMCs. All receptors derive from a human donor in good health. CDR3s include the opening cysteine and the closing phenylalanine or tryptophan. Each record gives: CDR3 protein, CDR3 DNA, clone size, J gene, V gene, D gene. A D gene is named only where the DNA matches it firmly. A clone size is listed for some rows: how often the clone was seen (once, few, many), or a class if it is expanded.

CDR3aa: CAMDRGLGMNTEAFF
CDR3nt: TGTGCCATGGACAGGGGGCTGGGGATGAACACTGAAGCTTTCTTT
abundance: .
j_gene: TRBJ1-1
v_gene: TRBV6-1
d_gene: TRBD1

CDR3aa: CASSQQGPGANVLTF
CDR3nt: TGTGCCAGCAGCCAGCAGGGGCCTGGGGCCAACGTCCTGACTTTC
abundance: few
j_gene: TRBJ2-6
v_gene: TRBV14
d_gene: .

CDR3aa: CASSTGVWGDTDTQYF
CDR3nt: TGTGCCAGCAGCACCGGGGTCTGGGGGGACACAGATACGCAGTATTTT
abundance: .
j_gene: TRBJ2-3
v_gene: TRBV9
d_gene: .

CDR3aa: CASSLGAGATSYGYTF
CDR3nt: TGTGCCAGCAGTTTGGGTGCAGGGGCCACCTCCTATGGCTACACCTTC
abundance: .
j_gene: TRBJ1-2
v_gene: TRBV27
d_gene: .

CDR3aa: CASSLGYRSEKLFF
CDR3nt: TGTGCCAGCAGCTTAGGGTATAGATCTGAAAAACTGTTTTTT
abundance: .
j_gene: TRBJ1-4
v_gene: TRBV7-2
d_gene: .

CDR3aa: CASSWGGGIPDEQFF
CDR3nt: TGCGCCAGCAGCTGGGGAGGGGGTATCCCAGATGAGCAGTTCTTC
abundance: .
j_gene: TRBJ2-1
v_gene: TRBV5-1
d_gene: .

CDR3aa: CASSLGTGDYGYTF
CDR3nt: TGCGCCAGCAGCTTGGGCACAGGAGACTATGGCTACACCTTC
abundance: .
j_gene: TRBJ1-2
v_gene: TRBV5-1
d_gene: .

CDR3aa: CASATLAGGVYEQYF
CDR3nt: TGTGCCAGCGCGACACTAGCGGGAGGGGTTTACGAGCAGTACTTC
abundance: .
j_gene: TRBJ2-7
v_gene: TRBV28
d_gene: TRBD2

CDR3aa: CASSGVDTEAFF
CDR3nt: TGTGCCAGCAGCGGGGTGGACACTGAAGCTTTCTTT
abundance: once
j_gene: TRBJ1-1
v_gene: TRBV2
d_gene: .

CDR3aa: CASSGGVSQYF
CDR3nt: TGTGCCAGCAGTGGGGGGGTTTCCCAGTACTTC
abundance: .
j_gene: TRBJ2-5
v_gene: TRBV2
d_gene: .

CDR3aa: CASSEGAKETQYF
CDR3nt: TGTGCCAGCAGTGAGGGAGCTAAAGAGACCCAGTACTTC
abundance: .
j_gene: TRBJ2-5
v_gene: TRBV6-1
d_gene: .

CDR3aa: CASSVTASGANVLTF
CDR3nt: TGCGCCAGCAGCGTGACAGCTTCTGGGGCCAACGTCCTGACTTTC
abundance: .
j_gene: TRBJ2-6
v_gene: TRBV5-1
d_gene: .

CDR3aa: CASSIEKGAQYF
CDR3nt: TGTGCCAGTAGTATAGAGAAGGGAGCGCAGTATTTT
abundance: .
j_gene: TRBJ2-3
v_gene: TRBV19
d_gene: .

CDR3aa: CASCPGTGTGGTQYF
CDR3nt: TGTGCCAGCTGCCCGGGGACAGGGACCGGGGGGACCCAGTACTTC
abundance: .
j_gene: TRBJ2-5
v_gene: TRBV27
d_gene: TRBD1

CDR3aa: CASSASGYGYTF
CDR3nt: TGTGCCAGCAGTGCAAGCGGCTATGGCTACACCTTC
abundance: .
j_gene: TRBJ1-2
v_gene: TRBV28
d_gene: .

CDR3aa: CASSQVVIPGGRDYQETQYF
CDR3nt: TGTGCCAGCAGCCAAGTTGTGATCCCTGGGGGACGGGACTACCAAGAGACCCAGTACTTC
abundance: .
j_gene: TRBJ2-5
v_gene: TRBV4-2
d_gene: .

CDR3aa: CASSLGQANYGYTF
CDR3nt: TGCGCCAGCAGCTTGGGGCAGGCTAACTATGGCTACACCTTC
abundance: .
j_gene: TRBJ1-2
v_gene: TRBV5-1
d_gene: .

CDR3aa: CASSLGQGMVDTQYF
CDR3nt: TGCGCCAGCAGCTTGGGACAGGGTATGGTAGATACGCAGTATTTT
abundance: .
j_gene: TRBJ2-3
v_gene: TRBV5-1
d_gene: TRBD1

CDR3aa: CASSVGAGNTGELFF
CDR3nt: TGTGCCAGCAGCGTAGGAGCGGGAAACACCGGGGAGCTGTTTTTT
abundance: .
j_gene: TRBJ2-2
v_gene: TRBV9
d_gene: TRBD2

CDR3aa: CASSGNIDTIYF
CDR3nt: TGTGCCAGCAGTGGTAATATCGACACCATATATTTT
abundance: .
j_gene: TRBJ1-3
v_gene: TRBV25-1
d_gene: .

CDR3aa: CSVVDRDHRNTGELFF
CDR3nt: TGCAGCGTAGTTGACAGGGACCACCGGAACACCGGGGAGCTGTTTTTT
abundance: .
j_gene: TRBJ2-2
v_gene: TRBV29-1
d_gene: TRBD1

CDR3aa: CASSAGTSGAPWDTQYF
CDR3nt: TGTGCCAGCAGCGCCGGGACTAGCGGTGCGCCTTGGGATACGCAGTATTTT
abundance: .
j_gene: TRBJ2-3
v_gene: TRBV9
d_gene: TRBD2

CDR3aa: CASSPELAGWGDEQFF
CDR3nt: TGTGCCAGCAGCCCGGAACTAGCGGGATGGGGCGATGAGCAGTTCTTC
abundance: .
j_gene: TRBJ2-1
v_gene: TRBV4-2
d_gene: TRBD2

CDR3aa: CASSYTQGYEQYF
CDR3nt: TGTGCCAGCAGTTACACACAGGGTTACGAGCAGTACTTC
abundance: .
j_gene: TRBJ2-7
v_gene: TRBV6-5
d_gene: .

CDR3aa: CATGLGLAQETQYF
CDR3nt: TGTGCCACCGGACTAGGGCTCGCTCAAGAGACCCAGTACTTC
abundance: once
j_gene: TRBJ2-5
v_gene: TRBV5-4
d_gene: TRBD2

CDR3aa: CASSPRSLREHGYTF
CDR3nt: TGTGCCAGCAGCCCCCGGAGCCTCAGGGAACATGGCTACACCTTC
abundance: .
j_gene: TRBJ1-2
v_gene: TRBV2
d_gene: .

CDR3aa: CASTGLNSPLHF
CDR3nt: TGTGCCAGCACGGGATTGAATTCACCCCTCCACTTT
abundance: .
j_gene: TRBJ1-6
v_gene: TRBV11-3
d_gene: .

CDR3aa: CASSSVQGRDEQYF
CDR3nt: TGTGCCAGCAGCTCAGTACAGGGGCGAGACGAGCAGTACTTC
abundance: .
j_gene: TRBJ2-7
v_gene: TRBV5-4
d_gene: TRBD1

CDR3aa: CASSPVGNYYEQYF
CDR3nt: TGTGCCAGCAGCCCCGTAGGCAACTACTACGAGCAGTACTTC
abundance: .
j_gene: TRBJ2-7
v_gene: TRBV28
d_gene: .

CDR3aa: CASSLDIGTGVPYEQYF
CDR3nt: TGCGCCAGCAGCTTGGATATAGGGACAGGGGTTCCCTACGAGCAGTACTTC
abundance: .
j_gene: TRBJ2-7
v_gene: TRBV5-1
d_gene: TRBD1

CDR3aa: CASSPGTGVSYEQYF
CDR3nt: TGTGCCAGCAGCCCCGGGACAGGGGTTTCCTACGAGCAGTACTTC
abundance: .
j_gene: TRBJ2-7
v_gene: TRBV11-2
d_gene: TRBD1